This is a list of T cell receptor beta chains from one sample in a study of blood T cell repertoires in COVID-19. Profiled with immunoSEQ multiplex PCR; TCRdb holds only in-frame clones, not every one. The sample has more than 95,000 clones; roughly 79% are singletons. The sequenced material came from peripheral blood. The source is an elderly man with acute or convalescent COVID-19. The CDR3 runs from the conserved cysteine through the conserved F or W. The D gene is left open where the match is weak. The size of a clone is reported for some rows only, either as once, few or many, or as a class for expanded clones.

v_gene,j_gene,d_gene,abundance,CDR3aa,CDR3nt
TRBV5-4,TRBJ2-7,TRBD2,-,CASSRGLAETNEQYF,TGTGCCAGCAGCCGAGGACTAGCGGAAACCAACGAGCAGTACTTC
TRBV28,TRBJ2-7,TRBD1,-,CASSSPDRVSYEQYF,TGTGCCAGCAGTTCACCCGACAGGGTCTCCTACGAGCAGTACTTC
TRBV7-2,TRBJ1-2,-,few,CASSLKQGYGYTF,TGTGCCAGCAGCTTAAAGCAGGGCTATGGCTACACCTTC
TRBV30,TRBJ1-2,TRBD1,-,CAYRGGNYGYTF,TGTGCCTACAGGGGGGGAAACTATGGCTACACCTTC
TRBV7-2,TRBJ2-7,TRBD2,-,CASSRTSGRFYEQYF,TGTGCCAGCAGCCGTACTAGCGGGAGGTTTTACGAGCAGTACTTC
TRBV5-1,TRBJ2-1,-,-,CASSSNGGLINEQFF,TGCGCCAGCAGCTCGAATGGGGGCTTGATCAATGAGCAGTTCTTC
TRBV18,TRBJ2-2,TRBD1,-,CASSPGPQGISTGELFF,TGTGCCAGCTCACCCGGGCCACAGGGGATCTCCACCGGGGAGCTGTTTTTT
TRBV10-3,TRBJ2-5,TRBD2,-,CAISELGLAGGETQYF,TGTGCCATCAGTGAGTTGGGACTAGCGGGAGGGGAGACCCAGTACTTC
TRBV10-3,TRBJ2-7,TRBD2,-,CAISGPTSEDSSYEQYF,TGTGCCATCAGCGGTCCGACTAGCGAAGACAGCTCCTACGAGCAGTACTTC
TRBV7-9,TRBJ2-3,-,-,CASSRADTQYF,TGTGCCAGCAGCCGAGCCGATACGCAGTATTTT
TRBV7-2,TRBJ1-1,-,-,CASTALAGGNTEAFF,TGTGCCAGCACCGCTTTGGCAGGAGGGAACACTGAAGCTTTCTTT
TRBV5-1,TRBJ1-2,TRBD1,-,CASSTGQGAEGYTF,TGCGCCAGCAGCACGGGACAGGGGGCGGAAGGCTACACCTTC
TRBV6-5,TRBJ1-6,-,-,CASSYSRYSISPLHF,TGTGCCAGCAGTTACTCGAGATACAGCATATCACCCCTCCACTTT
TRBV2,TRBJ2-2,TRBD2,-,CASSERLAVTGELFF,TGTGCCAGCAGTGAACGCCTAGCGGTAACCGGGGAGCTGTTTTTT
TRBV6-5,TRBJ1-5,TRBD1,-,CASSSDRGFQPQHF,TGTGCCAGCAGTTCGGACAGGGGGTTTCAGCCCCAGCATTTT
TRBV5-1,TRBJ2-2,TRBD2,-,CASSQGLAGETGELFF,TGCGCCAGCAGCCAAGGACTAGCGGGAGAAACCGGGGAGCTGTTTTTT
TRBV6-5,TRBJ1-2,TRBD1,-,CASSAGTGSGYTF,TGTGCCAGCAGCGCCGGGACAGGGTCTGGCTACACCTTC
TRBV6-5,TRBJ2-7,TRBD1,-,CASRGTAFYEQYF,TGTGCCAGCAGGGGGACAGCTTTCTACGAGCAGTACTTC
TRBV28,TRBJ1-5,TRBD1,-,CASSFHRGSIQPQHF,TGTGCCAGCAGCTTTCACAGGGGATCAATTCAGCCCCAGCATTTT
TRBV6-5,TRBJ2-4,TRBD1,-,CASRYWGQGFLIQYF,TGTGCCAGCAGATATTGGGGACAGGGGTTTCTCATTCAGTACTTC
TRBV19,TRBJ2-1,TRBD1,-,CASSIRSGQGILVYEQFF,TGTGCCAGTAGTATAAGGTCGGGACAGGGGATCCTCGTATATGAGCAGTTCTTC
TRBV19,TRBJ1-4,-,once,CASSIGQGYNEKLFF,TGTGCCAGTAGTATCGGCCAGGGGTATAATGAAAAACTGTTTTTT
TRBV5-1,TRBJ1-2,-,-,CASSFAEARYGYTF,TGCGCCAGCAGCTTTGCCGAGGCAAGGTATGGCTACACCTTC
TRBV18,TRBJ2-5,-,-,CASSRQGLKETQYF,TGTGCCAGCTCACGACAGGGACTTAAAGAGACCCAGTACTTC
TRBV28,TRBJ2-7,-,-,CASSGGNEQYF,TGTGCCAGCAGTGGGGGGAACGAGCAGTACTTC
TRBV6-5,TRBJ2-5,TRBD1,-,CASSPDRGYRETQYF,TGTGCCAGCAGCCCGGACAGGGGGTACAGGGAGACCCAGTACTTC
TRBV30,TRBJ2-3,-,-,CAWSVRRADTQYF,TGTGCCTGGAGTGTACGGCGGGCGGATACGCAGTATTTT
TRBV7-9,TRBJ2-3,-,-,CASSPVRENTDTQYF,TGTGCCAGCAGCCCTGTACGGGAGAACACAGATACGCAGTATTTT
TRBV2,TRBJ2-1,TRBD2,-,CASRRLAGNEQFF,TGTGCCAGCAGGAGACTAGCGGGAAATGAGCAGTTCTTC
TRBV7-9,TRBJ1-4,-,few,CASSLDTGYEKLFF,TGTGCCAGCAGCTTAGATACAGGGTACGAAAAACTGTTTTTT
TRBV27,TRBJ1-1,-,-,CASRRQGIKNTEAFF,TGTGCCAGCAGAAGGCAGGGGATAAAGAACACTGAAGCTTTCTTT
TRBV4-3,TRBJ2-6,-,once,CASSLRDTSSGANVLTF,TGCGCCAGCAGCCTCCGGGACACGAGCTCTGGGGCCAACGTCCTGACTTTC
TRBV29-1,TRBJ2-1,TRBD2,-,CSAGGSGKPYNEQFF,TGCAGCGCTGGGGGTAGCGGGAAACCCTACAATGAGCAGTTCTTC
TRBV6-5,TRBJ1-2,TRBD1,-,CAIAPGTGDYGYTF,TGTGCCATCGCCCCCGGGACAGGGGATTATGGCTACACCTTC
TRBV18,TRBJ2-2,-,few,CASSPPRPSGELFF,TGTGCCAGCTCACCACCGAGGCCCAGCGGGGAGCTGTTTTTT
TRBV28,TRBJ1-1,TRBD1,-,CASSLGQGGEAFF,TGTGCCAGCAGTCTGGGACAGGGTGGTGAAGCTTTCTTT
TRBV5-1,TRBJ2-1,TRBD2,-,CASEAGGSSYNEQFF,TGCGCCAGCGAAGCGGGAGGCAGCTCCTACAATGAGCAGTTCTTC
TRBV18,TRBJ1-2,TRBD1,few,CASSPAQGVYGYTF,TGTGCCAGCTCACCAGCACAGGGGGTCTATGGCTACACCTTC
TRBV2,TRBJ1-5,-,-,CASRVQGDQPQHF,TGTGCCAGCAGAGTACAGGGTGATCAGCCCCAGCATTTT
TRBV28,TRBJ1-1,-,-,CASSYTGRNTEAFF,TGTGCCAGCAGTTATACAGGGAGGAACACTGAAGCTTTCTTT
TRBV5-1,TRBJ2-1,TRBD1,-,CASSGKTGTGRNEQFF,TGCGCCAGCAGCGGGAAAACCGGGACAGGGAGGAATGAGCAGTTCTTC
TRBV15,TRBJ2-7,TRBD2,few,CATSREGLAGGFYEQYF,TGTGCCACCAGCAGAGAAGGACTAGCGGGAGGGTTCTACGAGCAGTACTTC